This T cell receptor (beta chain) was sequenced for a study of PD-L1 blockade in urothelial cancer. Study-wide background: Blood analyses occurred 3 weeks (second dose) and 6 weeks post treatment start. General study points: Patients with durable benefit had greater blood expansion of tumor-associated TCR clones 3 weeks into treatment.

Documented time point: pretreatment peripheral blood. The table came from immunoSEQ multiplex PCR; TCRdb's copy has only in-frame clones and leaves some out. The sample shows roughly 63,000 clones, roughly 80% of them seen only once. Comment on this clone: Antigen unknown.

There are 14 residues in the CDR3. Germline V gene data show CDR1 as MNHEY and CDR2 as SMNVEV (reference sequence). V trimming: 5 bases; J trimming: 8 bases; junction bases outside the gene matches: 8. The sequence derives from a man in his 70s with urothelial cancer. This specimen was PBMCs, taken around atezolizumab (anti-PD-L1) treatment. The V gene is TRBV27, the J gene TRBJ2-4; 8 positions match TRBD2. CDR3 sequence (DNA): TGTGCCAGCAGTGTTGGCGGGAGGCTGGACATTCAGTACTTC. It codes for CASSVGGRLDIQYF.